These 30 T cell receptor beta chains came from one sample sequenced in a study of blood T cell repertoires in COVID-19. TCRdb's table, derived via immunoSEQ multiplex PCR, lists solely in-frame clones and lacks some. The sample lists 30,000 or so clones; roughly 85% were seen once. Sequenced input: peripheral blood. These receptors all come from a man older than 75 with active COVID-19.

V and J are TRBV3-1 (or the pseudogene TRBV3-2) and TRBJ2-1; TRBD2 agrees at 8 bases. The CDR3 runs 15 residues. Germline V gene lookup returns CDR1 LGHDT and CDR2 YNNKEL (reference sequence). With V trimmed by 4 bases and J by 8 bases, 10 bases remained unmatched. In DNA, the CDR3 is TGTGCCAGCAGCCCCCTGTTTAGCGGGGCGTATGAGCAGTTCTTC. Protein product: CASSPLFSGAYEQFF.

J is TRBJ2-1 and V is TRBV2, with D maybe TRBD2 (5 bases). CDR1 and CDR2 from the germline V gene are SNHLY and FYNNEI. V was shortened by 4 bases and J by 3 bases, with 7 bases between the two germline ends. The CDR3 has 13 amino acids. CDR3 nucleotides: TGTGCCAGCAGTGGTGAGGGCTACAATGAGCAGTTCTTC. It is translated as CASSGEGYNEQFF.

V is TRBV10-3 and J is TRBJ2-7; 9 nucleotides line up with TRBD2. Germline CDR1 is ENHRY and CDR2 is SYGVKD. V lost 10 bases and J lost 6; bases outside the gene matches: 7. The CDR3 loop spans 12 amino acids. CDR3 loop: CATAGGSVEQYF. As DNA, the CDR3 is TGTGCCACGGCGGGGGGGTCCGTCGAGCAGTACTTC.

This clone showed up just a few times. This sequence joins TRBV10-3 and TRBJ2-2; 7 nucleotides align to TRBD2. After removal of 11 bases from V and 2 bases from J, the junction contained 8 bases not matched to a gene. The CDR3 is 14 amino acids. The germline V gene has CDR1 ENHRY and CDR2 SYGVKD. The CDR3 coding sequence is TGTGCCTCCAAAGCGGGGAGAAACACCGGGGAGCTGTTTTTT. It specifies CASKAGRNTGELFF.

The rearrangement uses TRBV7-8 and TRBJ1-2; D unclear. Germline assignment: CDR1 SGHVS and CDR2 FQNEAQ. This CDR3 is 15 amino acids long. V shed 4 bases and J shed 4 bases, with 16 bases lying between them. The CDR3 DNA sequence: TGTGCCAGCAGCTCTCTATGGGCAGGTGGCTATGGCTACACCTTC. Protein product: CASSSLWAGGYGYTF.

The V call is TRBV5-6, the J call TRBJ2-7, with 15 nucleotides matching TRBD2. CDR1 is SGHDT and CDR2 is YYEEEE in the germline V gene. The trim removed 4 bases at V and 3 bases at J, leaving 5 bases unmatched. The CDR3 totals 16 residues. In nucleotides, the CDR3 is TGTGCCAGCAGCCCACTGGGACTAGCGGGGGGCTACGAGCAGTACTTC. It is translated as CASSPLGLAGGYEQYF.

The CDR3 nucleotides read TGTGCCTGGAGTGTACTTAGTGAAGCTTTCTTT. Amino acids: CAWSVLSEAFF. The rearrangement joins TRBV30 to TRBJ1-1; no reliable D call. The CDR3 consists of 11 residues. Germline CDR1 is GTSNPN and CDR2 is SVGIG (reference sequence). Trimming pared 0 bases from V and 7 bases from J, leaving 6 bases between.

This chain connects TRBV5-1 to TRBJ1-2, with D possibly being TRBD1 (6 bases). V was trimmed by 4 bases and J by 3 bases, leaving 10 bases between them. This CDR3 spans 13 amino acids. CDR1 and CDR2 (germline): SGHRS, YFSETQ. The CDR3 nucleotides read TGCGCCAGCAGCCAAGGACAGTACTATGGCTACACCTTC. This encodes CASSQGQYYGYTF.

In this sample, this clone turned up once. The chain links TRBV18 to TRBJ2-1; 7 bases are shared with TRBD1. V shed 4 bases and J 8 bases; nucleotides not matched to a gene: 8. This CDR3 spans 14 amino acids. Germline CDR1 is KGHSH and CDR2 is LQKENI. CDR3 residues: CASSQRGLYDEQFF. As DNA, the CDR3 is TGTGCCAGCTCACAGAGGGGGCTGTACGATGAGCAGTTCTTC.

The chain uses TRBV19 and TRBJ2-5; the D gene is possibly TRBD1 (6 bases). With 5 bases removed from V and 1 base from J, the gap between germline ends came to 14 bases. CDR1 and CDR2 (germline): LNHDA, SQIVND (reference sequence). There are 15 residues in the CDR3. CDR3 sequence: CASSFAGQSQETQYF. The CDR3 nucleotides are TGTGCCAGTAGTTTCGCCGGACAGTCCCAAGAGACCCAGTACTTC.

This rearrangement joins TRBV7-9 to TRBJ1-2; D unclear. Trimming removed 2 bases from V and 4 bases from J, with 14 bases in between. The germline gives CDR1 SEHNR, CDR2 FQNEAQ (reference sequence). The CDR3 runs 15 residues. This CDR3 is CASSLSIIEGYGYTF. The CDR3 region has the DNA TGTGCCAGCAGCTTATCCATAATAGAGGGCTATGGCTACACCTTC.

V usage is TRBV7-2 and J usage is TRBJ1-2; TRBD1 aligns across 8 bases. The CDR3 has 13 residues. V shed 1 base and J 5 bases; nucleotides not matched to a gene: 0. Germline CDR1 reads SGHTA; CDR2 reads FQGNSA. CDR3 region: CASSLGQGYGYTF. CDR3 coding DNA: TGTGCCAGCAGCTTAGGACAGGGGTATGGCTACACCTTC.

CDR3 sequence: CASSGGYEQYF. CDR3 sequence (DNA): TGTGCCAGTTCAGGGGGGTACGAGCAGTACTTC. V is TRBV19 and J is TRBJ2-7, with D maybe TRBD1 (7 bases). Looked up from germline, CDR1 is LNHDA and CDR2 is SQIVND (reference sequence). The CDR3 runs to 11 residues. Trimming pared 8 bases from V and 4 bases from J, leaving 9 bases between.

CDR3 in amino acids: CATSRDQGMNTEAFF. The CDR3 DNA follows: TGTGCCACCAGCAGAGATCAGGGGATGAACACTGAAGCTTTCTTT. The chain is built from TRBV15 and TRBJ1-1; the D gene is possibly TRBD1 (6 bases). Trimming took 0 bases from V and 0 from J, leaving 8 bases between them. The CDR3 spans 15 residues. Per the germline V gene, CDR1 is LNHNV and CDR2 is YYDKDF (reference sequence).

V gene TRBV7-2 combines with J gene TRBJ2-3; 8 nucleotides align to TRBD2. Trimming at V came to 3 bases and at J to 5 bases, leaving 4 bases not matched to a gene. The CDR3 loop spans 14 amino acids. Germline lookup yields CDR1 SGHTA and CDR2 FQGNSA. In nucleotides, the CDR3 is TGTGCCAGCAGCTTCGGGGGGGCGGTAGATACGCAGTATTTT. This gives the protein CASSFGGAVDTQYF.

The chain joins TRBV5-1 to TRBJ2-7; 8 positions agree with TRBD1. The CDR3 is made up of 13 amino acids. The germline V gene has CDR1 SGHRS and CDR2 YFSETQ. V lost 2 bases, J lost 4 bases, and 2 bases stayed unmatched. CDR3 amino acids: CASSFRGPYEQYF. CDR3 DNA sequence: TGCGCCAGCAGCTTCAGGGGGCCATACGAGCAGTACTTC.

The V and J genes are TRBV5-6 and TRBJ2-5, with 10 bases lining up with TRBD2. J lost 2 bases, V lost 4 bases, and 2 bases had no gene match. The CDR3 is made up of 14 amino acids. CDR1 and CDR2 from the germline V gene are SGHDT and YYEEEE. The CDR3, as DNA: TGTGCCAGCAGCCAAGCGGGGGGGCAAGAGACCCAGTACTTC. As protein: CASSQAGGQETQYF.

V is TRBV11-2 and J is TRBJ2-1; D is undetermined. This CDR3 comprises 15 residues. V lost 4 bases to trimming and J lost 0 bases, with 10 bases between them. CDR1 is SGHAT and CDR2 is FQNNGV in the germline V gene. The chain's CDR3 is CASSSVQSSYNEQFF. CDR3 DNA: TGTGCCAGCAGCTCTGTACAGAGCTCCTACAATGAGCAGTTCTTC. The full variable domain, with the rest looked up from reference TRBV11-2 and TRBJ2-1, is EAGVAQSPRYKIIEKRQSVAFWCNPISGHATLYWYQQILGQGPKLLIQFQNNGVVDDSQLPKDRFSAERLKGVDSTLKIQPAKLEDSAVYLCASSSVQSSYNEQFFGPGTRLTVL.

V and J are TRBV11-2 and TRBJ2-5; D unclear. This CDR3 comprises 13 residues. V was pared by 2 bases and J by 1 base, with 5 bases between. Germline V gene data show CDR1 as SGHAT and CDR2 as FQNNGV. The DNA for the CDR3 is TGTGCCAGCAGCTTACTTGTCCAAGAGACCCAGTACTTC. As protein: CASSLLVQETQYF.

The CDR3 region is CASSRDRPSYYGYTF. CDR3 nucleotides: TGTGCCAGCAGCCGGGACAGGCCTTCTTACTATGGCTACACCTTC. The gene calls are TRBV14 and TRBJ1-2; 8 positions agree with TRBD1. The CDR3 has 15 amino acids. Trimming took 4 bases from V and 3 from J; bases not matched to a gene: 7. Germline loops: CDR1 SGHDN, CDR2 FVKESK.

The V and J genes are TRBV7-3 and TRBJ2-3, with D possibly TRBD2 on 6 matching bases. Trimming stripped 5 bases from V and 1 base from J, with 13 bases between. The CDR3 is made up of 15 amino acids. Germline-derived CDR1 and CDR2 are SGHTA and FQGTGA. The CDR3 here is CASSPDGGGTDTQYF. The CDR3 nucleotides are TGTGCCAGCAGCCCTGATGGAGGGGGCACAGATACGCAGTATTTT.

This chain connects TRBV21-1 to TRBJ2-5; TRBD2 reflects the table's D call only, with no check against the DNA. TRBV21-1 is termed a pseudogene. There are 13 residues in the CDR3. CDR3 residues: CASLTSGKETQYF. Here the CDR3 DNA reads TGTGCCAGCTTGACGTCGGGTAAAGAGACCCAGTACTTC.

The J gene is TRBJ1-3, the V gene TRBV28, with a weak D call TRBD1 (5 bases). The germline gives CDR1 MDHEN, CDR2 SYDVKM. The CDR3 is 13 amino acids. V dropped 10 bases and J dropped 2 bases, with 12 bases sitting between them. CDR3: CAIAQVAGNTIYF. The CDR3 DNA reads TGTGCCATCGCACAGGTAGCTGGAAACACCATATATTTT. Supplemented by reference TRBV28 and TRBJ1-3, the full variable domain reads DVKVTQSSRYLVKRTGEKVFLECVQDMDHENMFWYRQDPGLGLRLIYFSYDVKMKEKGDIPEGYSVSREKKERFSLILESASTNQTSMYLCAIAQVAGNTIYFGEGSWLTVV.

This chain connects TRBV28 to TRBJ1-2; D call uncertain. Trimming stripped 7 bases from V and 6 bases from J, with 15 bases between. The V gene's germline CDR1 is MDHEN and CDR2 SYDVKM. There are 13 residues in the CDR3. The CDR3 coding sequence is TGTGCCAGCACCATATATGGGCCCAATGGCTACACCTTC. Encoded protein: CASTIYGPNGYTF.

This clone was seen more than once but under ten times. CDR3 DNA: TGTGCCAGCAGTGAGTCCCGGGGAAATGAAAAACTGTTTTTT. Protein product: CASSESRGNEKLFF. The chain uses TRBV7-2 and TRBJ1-4; D is ambiguous. This CDR3 spans 14 amino acids. Trimming took off 6 bases at V and 5 bases at J, with 13 bases between the two ends. Germline V gene lookup returns CDR1 SGHTA and CDR2 FQGNSA.

V usage is TRBV6-6 and J usage is TRBJ2-2, with D unclear. This CDR3 comprises 15 residues. Germline CDR1 reads MNHNY; CDR2 reads SVGAGI (reference sequence). Trimming removed 0 bases from V and 5 bases from J, with 10 bases in between. DNA for the CDR3: TGTGCCAGCAGTTACTCTTCCCAGATGACCGGGGAGCTGTTTTTT. Its translation is CASSYSSQMTGELFF.

The V call is TRBV6-2 or TRBV6-3, the J call TRBJ2-3; 11 bases are shared with TRBD2. Germline V gene data show CDR1 as MNHEY and CDR2 as SVGEGT. V lost 1 base to trimming and J lost 1 base; unmatched junction nucleotides: 7. This CDR3 region has 18 residues. CDR3 sequence (DNA): TGTGCCAGCAGTTACTTCCCGCTGACTAGCGGGGGCACAGATACGCAGTATTTT. Translating it yields CASSYFPLTSGGTDTQYF.

This chain links TRBV2 with TRBJ2-1, with 12 bases aligning to TRBD2. The CDR3 totals 14 residues. Germline CDR1 is SNHLY and CDR2 is FYNNEI. V dropped 4 bases and J dropped 5; count of bases not matched to a gene: 0. The CDR3 is CASSGLAGDNEQFF. CDR3 coding DNA: TGTGCCAGCAGTGGACTAGCGGGGGACAATGAGCAGTTCTTC.

V gene TRBV5-4 combines with J gene TRBJ1-1, with TRBD1 matching 7 bases. Looked up from germline, CDR1 is SGHNT and CDR2 is YYREEE (reference sequence). J was trimmed by 10 bases and V by 3 bases; bases with no gene match: 12. This CDR3 spans 14 amino acids. CDR3 sequence: CASSSRGVESAAFF. The CDR3 DNA is TGTGCCAGCAGCTCCAGGGGGGTTGAATCCGCAGCTTTCTTT.

The gene calls are TRBV5-4 and TRBJ2-7, with 9 bases matching TRBD1. Germline-derived CDR1 and CDR2 are SGHNT and YYREEE (reference sequence). J was trimmed by 5 bases and V by 4 bases; bases with no gene match: 10. This CDR3 contains 15 residues. CDR3 region: CASSRRDRAYHEQYF. CDR3 in DNA: TGTGCCAGCAGCCGCCGGGACAGGGCTTACCACGAGCAGTACTTC.